The 11 T cell receptor beta chains below come from one sample, sequenced in a study of blood T cell repertoires in COVID-19. Clones were read by immunoSEQ multiplex PCR, and TCRdb kept only the in-frame ones, dropping some. The sample has 32,000 or so clones, approximately 86% seen once; the top ten hold approximately 6.5%. Sequenced: peripheral blood. All receptors derive from a human donor in a cohort sampled during active COVID-19.

This chain connects TRBV15 to TRBJ2-7; D is possibly TRBD2 (5 bases). V was clipped by 3 bases and J by 5 bases, with 14 bases between them. The length of the CDR3 is 14 residues. In germline, CDR1 is LNHNV, CDR2 YYDKDF (reference sequence). DNA of the CDR3: TGTGCCACCAGCAGCGGCTACACCGGGAACGAGCAGTACTTC. It translates to CATSSGYTGNEQYF.

The chain couples TRBV4-2 to TRBJ1-5, with TRBD1 as a possible D gene (5 bases). The germline V gene has CDR1 LGHNA and CDR2 YNFKEQ. The length of the CDR3 is 15 residues. Trimming shortened V by 1 base and J by 0 bases, and 7 bases separated the two germline ends. CDR3: CASSQVQDSNQPQHF. In nucleotides, the CDR3 is TGTGCCAGCAGCCAAGTACAGGATAGCAATCAGCCCCAGCATTTT.

The CDR3 sequence is CASRGFRWEGAEAFF. CDR3 sequence (DNA): TGTGCCAGCAGAGGGTTCAGGTGGGAGGGGGCTGAAGCTTTCTTT. The V gene is TRBV6-6, the J gene TRBJ1-1; a weak D match, TRBD1 (6 bases). Per germline, CDR1 MNHNY and CDR2 SVGAGI (reference sequence). Between the trimmed V and J ends, which lost 6 bases and 6 bases, there was a span of 20 bases. The CDR3 spans 15 residues.

The CDR3 loop is CASSSGLDYNEQFF. The DNA of the CDR3 is TGTGCCAGCAGCTCGGGACTCGATTACAATGAGCAGTTCTTC. This chain joins TRBV5-6 and TRBJ2-1, with TRBD2 as a possible D gene (6 bases). The V and J ends lost 3 bases and 4 bases respectively, with 11 bases between them. The CDR3 loop spans 14 amino acids. Per germline, CDR1 SGHDT and CDR2 YYEEEE. The whole variable domain, remainder taken from reference TRBV5-6 and TRBJ2-1, is DAGVTQSPTHLIKTRGQQVTLRCSPKSGHDTVSWYQQALGQGPQFIFQYYEEEERQRGNFPDRFSGHQFPNYSSELNVNALLLGDSALYLCASSSGLDYNEQFFGPGTRLTVL.

This clone is a singleton in its sample. The V call is TRBV7-2, the J call TRBJ2-7, with D unclear. This CDR3 spans 14 amino acids. Trimming stripped 4 bases from V and 2 bases from J, with 12 bases between. Germline V CDR1 and CDR2: SGHTA, FQGNSA. The CDR3 loop reads CASSSTNPPYEQYF. The CDR3 DNA sequence: TGTGCCAGCAGCTCCACTAACCCTCCCTACGAGCAGTACTTC. Filled out from reference TRBV7-2 and TRBJ2-7, the complete variable domain reads GAGVSQSPSNKVTEKGKDVELRCDPISGHTALYWYRQSLGQGLEFLIYFQGNSAPDKSGLPSDRFSAERTGGSVSTLTIQRTQQEDSAVYLCASSSTNPPYEQYFGPGTRLTVT.

The chain joins TRBV4-3 to TRBJ2-7; D is uncertain. The V gene lost 0 bases and the J gene lost 1 base, with 7 bases spanning the gap. Per germline, CDR1 LGHNA and CDR2 YSLEER. The CDR3 is made up of 14 amino acids. The CDR3 DNA reads TGCGCCAGCAGCCAAGAAGTACAGTCCTACGAGCAGTACTTC. This codes for CASSQEVQSYEQYF.

The CDR3, as DNA: TGTGCCAGCAGCCCACGGGACAGCTCCTACGAGCAGTACTTC. Translated: CASSPRDSSYEQYF. The chain has TRBV11-2 and TRBJ2-7; 7 bases fit TRBD1. Trimming took 5 bases from V and 0 from J; bases not matched to a gene: 4. Germline V gene data show CDR1 as SGHAT and CDR2 as FQNNGV. This CDR3 is built from 14 residues.

This chain links TRBV7-9 with TRBJ2-3; D possibly corresponds to TRBD2 (5 bases). CDR3 length: 14 residues. Between the trimmed V and J ends, which lost 3 bases and 0 bases, there was a span of 7 bases. The germline gives CDR1 SEHNR, CDR2 FQNEAQ (reference sequence). Written as DNA, the CDR3 is TGTGCCAGCAGCTTTTGGACTAGCACAGATACGCAGTATTTT. Translation gives CASSFWTSTDTQYF.

The sample holds a few counts of this clone. This chain connects TRBV10-2 to TRBJ1-6, with 10 bases aligning to TRBD1. V dropped 4 bases and J dropped 8; count of bases not matched to a gene: 5. Germline CDR1 WSHSY, CDR2 SAAADI. CDR3 length: 15 residues. CDR3 sequence reads: CASSARDRGYSPLHF. CDR3 bases: TGCGCCAGCAGTGCCCGGGACAGGGGTTATTCACCCCTCCACTTT.

The chain recombines TRBV3-1 (or the pseudogene TRBV3-2) with TRBJ2-5; 10 bases line up with TRBD1. This CDR3 is 15 amino acids long. The germline V gene encodes CDR1 LGHDT and CDR2 YNNKEL (reference sequence). V shed 1 base and J 3 bases; nucleotides not matched to a gene: 2. Here the CDR3 DNA reads TGTGCCAGCAGCCAAGTCGGGACAGGGGAAGAGACCCAGTACTTC. It encodes CASSQVGTGEETQYF.

The gene calls are TRBV6-5 and TRBJ1-4, with no clear D. The CDR3 sequence is 14 residues long. From germline, CDR1 is MNHEY and CDR2 SVGAGI. Trimming cost V 4 bases and J 7 bases, with 13 bases left between them. CDR3 DNA sequence: TGTGCCAGCAGTTCCTACGTTCCCATTGAAAAACTGTTTTTT. Its translation: CASSSYVPIEKLFF.